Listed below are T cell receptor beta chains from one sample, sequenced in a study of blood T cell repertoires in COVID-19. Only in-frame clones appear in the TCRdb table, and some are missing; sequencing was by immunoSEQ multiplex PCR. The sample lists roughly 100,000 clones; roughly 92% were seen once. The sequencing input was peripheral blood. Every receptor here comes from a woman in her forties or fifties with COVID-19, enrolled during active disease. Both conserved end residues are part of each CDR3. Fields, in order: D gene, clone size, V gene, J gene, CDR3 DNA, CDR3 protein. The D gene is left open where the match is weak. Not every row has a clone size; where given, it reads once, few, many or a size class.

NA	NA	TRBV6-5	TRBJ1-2	TGTGCCAGCAGTCCGGGACACAACACAGGTGGCTACACCTTC	CASSPGHNTGGYTF
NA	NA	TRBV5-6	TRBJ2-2	TGTGCCAGCAGCTTGGCGGTCGGCACCGGGGAGCTGTTTTTT	CASSLAVGTGELFF
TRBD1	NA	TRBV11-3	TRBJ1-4	TGTGCCAGCAGCTTGGGGACAGGGCCTAATGAAAAACTGTTTTTT	CASSLGTGPNEKLFF
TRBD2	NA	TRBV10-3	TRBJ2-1	TGTGCCATCAGTGTAGGGACTAGCACTAATGAGCAGTTCTTC	CAISVGTSTNEQFF
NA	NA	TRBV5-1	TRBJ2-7	TGCGCCAGCAGCTCGGTGACCTACGAGCAGTACTTC	CASSSVTYEQYF
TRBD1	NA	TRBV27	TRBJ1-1	TGTGCCAGCAGGGACAGGGGGCGGAGGAACACTGAAGCTTTCTTT	CASRDRGRRNTEAFF
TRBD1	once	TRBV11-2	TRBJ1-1	TGTGCCACATCTCCGGGGACAGGGGTAGAGACTGAAGCTTTCTTT	CATSPGTGVETEAFF
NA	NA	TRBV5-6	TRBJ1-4	TGTGCCAGCAGCCTCCGGACAGTTAATGAAAAACTGTTTTTT	CASSLRTVNEKLFF
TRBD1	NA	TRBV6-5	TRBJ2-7	TGTGCCAGCAGGATGGACAGGAACTCCTACGAGCAGTACTTC	CASRMDRNSYEQYF
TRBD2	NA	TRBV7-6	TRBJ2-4	TGTGCCAGCAGCTTAGGTGCCGGGACTAGCGGGGCACTAGCCAAAAACATTCAGTACTTC	CASSLGAGTSGALAKNIQYF
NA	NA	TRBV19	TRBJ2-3	TGTGCCAGTAATATGGGGGCACCCGATACGCAGTATTTT	CASNMGAPDTQYF
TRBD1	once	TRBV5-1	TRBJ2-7	TGCGCCAGTAGGGGGCCCTACGAGCAGTACTTC	CASRGPYEQYF
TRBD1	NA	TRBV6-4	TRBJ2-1	TGTGCCAGCAGAGAGGACAGGGGAGTCAGCGATGAGCAGTTCTTC	CASREDRGVSDEQFF
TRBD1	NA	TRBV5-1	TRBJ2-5	TGCGCCAGCAGCTTCCAGGGGGCGGGAGAGACCCAGTACTTC	CASSFQGAGETQYF
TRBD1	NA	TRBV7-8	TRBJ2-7	TGTGCCAGCAGCCCGACAGGGTGGGAGCAGTACTTC	CASSPTGWEQYF
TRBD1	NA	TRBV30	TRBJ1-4	TGTGCCTGGGGACCTACAGGGGGAAAACTGTTTTTT	CAWGPTGGKLFF
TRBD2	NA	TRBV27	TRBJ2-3	TGTGCCAGCAGTCCCCTTGGGACTAGCGGGCCGGATACGCAGTATTTT	CASSPLGTSGPDTQYF
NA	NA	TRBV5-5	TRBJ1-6	TGTGCCAGCAGTTCCGCGGAACCCTTTTCACCCCTCCACTTT	CASSSAEPFSPLHF
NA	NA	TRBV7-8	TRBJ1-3	TGTGCCAGCAGCTCGGGGGGGGTAAACCGTTACAGGAAGGTCAACACCATATATTTT	CASSSGGVNRYRKVNTIYF
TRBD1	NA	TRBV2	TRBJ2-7	TGTGCCAGCAGCCGGGACAGGGACTACGAGCAGTACTTC	CASSRDRDYEQYF
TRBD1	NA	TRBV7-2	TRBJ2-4	TGTGCCAGCAGCCCCCGGGGTAGGCAGGGGGAGAACATTCAGTACTTC	CASSPRGRQGENIQYF
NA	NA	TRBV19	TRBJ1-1	TGTGCCAGTAGTATAGTTTCACAGAGGGGGACTGAAGCTTTCTTT	CASSIVSQRGTEAFF
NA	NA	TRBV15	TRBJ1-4	TGTGCCACCAGCAGAGATCAGAATGAAAAACTGTTTTTT	CATSRDQNEKLFF
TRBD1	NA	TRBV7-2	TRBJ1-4	TGTGCCAGCAGCCCTGACAGGGGACAGAACGAAAAACTGTTTTTT	CASSPDRGQNEKLFF
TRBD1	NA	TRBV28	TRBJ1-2	TGTGCCAGTAGCCTTCAGGGGGGTCGGGGCTACACCTTC	CASSLQGGRGYTF
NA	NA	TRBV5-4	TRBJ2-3	TGTGCCAGCAGCCCAACCCACAGTTTATCTAGCACAGATACGCAGTATTTT	CASSPTHSLSSTDTQYF
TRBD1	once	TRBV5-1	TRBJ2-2	TGCGCCAGCAGCCCCACACCGGGACAGGGGAAAACCGGGGAGCTGTTTTTT	CASSPTPGQGKTGELFF
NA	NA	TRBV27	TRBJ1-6	TGTGCCAGCAGTTTTGGTAGTTCACCCCTCCACTTT	CASSFGSSPLHF
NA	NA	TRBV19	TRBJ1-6	TGTGCCAGTAGTAGGCAGGGTTGGAGCTATAATTCACCCCTCCACTTT	CASSRQGWSYNSPLHF
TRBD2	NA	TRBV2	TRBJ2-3	TGTGCCAGCAGGGGGGGGTCTCCAGATACGCAGTATTTT	CASRGGSPDTQYF
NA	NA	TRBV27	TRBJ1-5	TGTGCCAGCAGAGGGGATAGCAATCAGCCCCAGCATTTT	CASRGDSNQPQHF
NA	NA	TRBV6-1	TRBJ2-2	TGTGCCAGCAGTGATCAGGGGCCCGGGGAGCTGTTTTTT	CASSDQGPGELFF
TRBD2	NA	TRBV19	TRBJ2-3	TGTGCCAGTAGTATATCTCCCCCTACTAGCGGGGCCTACACAGATACGCAGTATTTT	CASSISPPTSGAYTDTQYF
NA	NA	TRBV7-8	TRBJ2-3	TGTGCCAGCAGCTTAACTGAACGTGATACGCAGTATTTT	CASSLTERDTQYF
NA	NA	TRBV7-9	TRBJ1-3	TGTGCCAGCTCGCAGGGGTTGTCGGGAAACACCATATATTTT	CASSQGLSGNTIYF
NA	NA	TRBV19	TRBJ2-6	TGTGCCAGTGCTTACAGACCTGGGGCCAACGTCCTGACTTTC	CASAYRPGANVLTF
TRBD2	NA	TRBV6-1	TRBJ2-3	TGTGCCAGCGGTTTGACTAGCGGGGGGACAGATACGCAGTATTTT	CASGLTSGGTDTQYF
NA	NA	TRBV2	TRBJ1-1	TGTGCCAGCACTCTCTCCGGAGCTTTCTTT	CASTLSGAFF
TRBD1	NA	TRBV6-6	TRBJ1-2	TGTGCCAGCAGTTACCCGTCAGGGGGCGGCTATGGCTACACCTTC	CASSYPSGGGYGYTF
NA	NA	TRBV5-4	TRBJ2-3	TGTGCCAGCAGCTTAAGTGGGGGGGCAGGAGATACGCAGTATTTT	CASSLSGGAGDTQYF
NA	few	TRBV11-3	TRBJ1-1	TGTGCCAGCAGCTCCCTCGACAGATCTGAAGCTTTCTTT	CASSSLDRSEAFF
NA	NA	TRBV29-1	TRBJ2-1	TGCAGCGGCGGGACAGCGATCTCCTACAATGAGCAGTTCTTC	CSGGTAISYNEQFF
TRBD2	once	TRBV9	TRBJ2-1	TGTGCCAGCAGCGAGGGACTAGCGGGGGGACTCAATGAGCAGTTCTTC	CASSEGLAGGLNEQFF
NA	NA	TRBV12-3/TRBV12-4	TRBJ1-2	TGTGCCAGCAGTTTAGCAGGAGTGAAGGGCTACACCTTC	CASSLAGVKGYTF
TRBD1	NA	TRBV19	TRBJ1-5	TGTGCCAGTAGGACAGGGGGCGCGAGGCAGCCCCAGCATTTT	CASRTGGARQPQHF
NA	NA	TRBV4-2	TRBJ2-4	TGTGCCAGCAGCCAAGATAGGGGAGCCAAAAACATTCAGTACTTC	CASSQDRGAKNIQYF
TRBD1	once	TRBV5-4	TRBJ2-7	TGTGCCAGCAGCTTGCGAGACAGGGGGAACGAGCAGTACTTC	CASSLRDRGNEQYF
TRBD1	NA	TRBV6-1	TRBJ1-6	TGTGCCAGCAGTGAAGTAACAGGGGGTGTTTCACCCCTCCACTTT	CASSEVTGGVSPLHF